The present T cell receptor beta chain was sequenced within a study of PD-1 blockade in classical Hodgkin lymphoma (dated by TCRdb to about 2020). Describing the broader study: Nivolumab dosing was 3 mg/kg intravenously every 2 weeks, continuing until either disease progression or unacceptable toxicity. The study used TCR beta sequencing and CyTOF to define a peripheral blood immune signature of response to PD-1 blockade in classical Hodgkin lymphoma.

The time point label, as the study defines it: cycle 4 day 1 (C4D1), after 5 to 7 weeks of nivolumab. Relapse after autologous stem cell transplantation had occurred in all trial patients, and cohorts A, B and C were distinguished by prior brentuximab vedotin exposure. A total of approximately 51 patients with relapsed/refractory classical Hodgkin lymphoma made up the trial cohort, and each patient's best overall response was complete response, partial response or progressive disease. In the multi-cohort phase II CheckMate 205 trial, trial patients received single-agent nivolumab. Best overall response was determined by an independent review committee according to the 2007 International Working Group response criteria. PBMCs from the trial were collected at three points: immediately before nivolumab initiation (C1D1), and during therapy at cycle 2 day 1 and cycle 4 day 1. Peripheral blood was collected in 8 mL Vacutainer Cell Preparation Tubes, from which PBMCs were isolated by centrifugation and then cryopreserved.

Genomic DNA was extracted with the Qiagen DNeasy kit from unsorted PBMCs and from negatively selected CD4+ and CD8+ fractions. Using primers that anneal to V and J segments, immunoSEQ multiplex PCR amplified the TCR beta CDR3 regions. A synthetic immune receptor repertoire was used to minimize amplification bias, and any residual bias was removed computationally once sequencing was done. On the authors' methods: Repertoire diversity was quantified as the Shannon entropy index using custom Python scripts. Unsorted, CD4+ and CD8+ repertoires were analyzed separately, except in combined analyses where CD4+ and CD8+ sequences were merged in silico. Clonal expansion was defined as at least a 2-fold frequency increase after treatment relative to C1D1, with a pseudocount of 0.5 for undetected baseline clones. Clones with 0 or 1 copy at C1D1 were defined as singleton clones, while clones with 2 or more copies were defined as non-singleton clones. By matching protein sequences in sorted samples from the same patient, clones expanded in unsorted samples were annotated as CD4+, CD8+ or unknown. Wilcoxon tests on paired samples were used to test changes in diversity from C1D1 to C4D1. What TCRdb holds here is the immuneACCESS table cut down to in-frame rearrangements. Part of the clones is not present; checked against another copy, under half of the missing clones reflect an unresolved V gene, and the others are unexplained. That table supplies the V and J calls and clone size; D and trimming were determined from the DNA. The sample table shows about 93,000 clones, and around 80% are seen once. The biggest ten clones account for roughly 9.4% of the sample.

General study outcomes and caveats: Baseline TCR diversity was reported to be lower in newly diagnosed patients than in healthy donors, and even lower in relapsed/refractory patients. Trial patients achieving complete response had baseline diversity similar to newly diagnosed patients, whereas partial responders and progressors had significantly lower diversity. Patients starting nivolumab less than 1 year after ASCT had lower diversity and were excluded from later analyses to avoid confounding by immune reconstitution. The study was limited to a single clinical trial cohort, and causes of repertoire differences, possibly disease activity or prior therapy, remained undefined. A significant rise by C4D1 was seen in CD4+ but not CD8+ TCR diversity (p=0.0027 vs p=0.16), with the rise being most apparent in complete responders (p=0.02).

Spanning cysteine to phenylalanine, the CDR3 consists of 11 amino acids. Of all the DNA, just the CDR3 is kept, 33 bases in frame from base 1. The V and J ends are trimmed by 4 bases and 3 bases, leaving 3 bases between them. CDR1 and CDR2 were assigned from the germline V gene as KGHSH and LQKENI. This clone came up once. Its binding antigen is unknown. No per-base quality is available; no much larger clone lies one base away. Sequenced material: peripheral blood mononuclear cells (PBMCs), taken before the fourth cycle of nivolumab. The chain uses TRBV18 and TRBJ2-5, with no reliable assignment of the D segment. The receptor's source is a human donor with classical Hodgkin lymphoma. The DNA reads as follows: TGTGCCAGCTCACTAGAAGAGACCCAGTACTTC. This sequence encodes CASSLEETQYF.